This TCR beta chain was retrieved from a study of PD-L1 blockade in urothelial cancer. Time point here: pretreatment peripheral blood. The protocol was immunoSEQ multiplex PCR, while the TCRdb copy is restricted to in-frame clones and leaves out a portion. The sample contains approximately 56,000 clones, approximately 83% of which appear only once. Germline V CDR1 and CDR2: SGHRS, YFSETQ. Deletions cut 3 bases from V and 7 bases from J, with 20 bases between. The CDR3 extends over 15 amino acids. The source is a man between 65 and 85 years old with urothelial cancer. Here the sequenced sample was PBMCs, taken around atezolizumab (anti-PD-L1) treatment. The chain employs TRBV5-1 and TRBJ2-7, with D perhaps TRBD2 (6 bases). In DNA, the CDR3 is TGCGCCAGCAGCTCGATGACGGGGGTTGCTGGGGAGCAGTACTTC. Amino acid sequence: CASSSMTGVAGEQYF.